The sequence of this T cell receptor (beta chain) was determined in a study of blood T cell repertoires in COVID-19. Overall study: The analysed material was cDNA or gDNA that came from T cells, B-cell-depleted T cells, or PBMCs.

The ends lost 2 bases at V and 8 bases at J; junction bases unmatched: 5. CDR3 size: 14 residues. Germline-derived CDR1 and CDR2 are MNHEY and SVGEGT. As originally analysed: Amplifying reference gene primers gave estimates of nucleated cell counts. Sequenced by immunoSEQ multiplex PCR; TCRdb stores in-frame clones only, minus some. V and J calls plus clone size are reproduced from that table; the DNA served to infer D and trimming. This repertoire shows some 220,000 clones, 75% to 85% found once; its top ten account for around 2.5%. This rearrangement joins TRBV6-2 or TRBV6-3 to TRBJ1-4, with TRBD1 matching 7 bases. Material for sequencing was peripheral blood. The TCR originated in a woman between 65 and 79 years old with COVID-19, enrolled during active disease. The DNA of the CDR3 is TGTGCCAGCAGTTACGAGAGGGACAGAGAAAAACTGTTTTTT. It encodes CASSYERDREKLFF.